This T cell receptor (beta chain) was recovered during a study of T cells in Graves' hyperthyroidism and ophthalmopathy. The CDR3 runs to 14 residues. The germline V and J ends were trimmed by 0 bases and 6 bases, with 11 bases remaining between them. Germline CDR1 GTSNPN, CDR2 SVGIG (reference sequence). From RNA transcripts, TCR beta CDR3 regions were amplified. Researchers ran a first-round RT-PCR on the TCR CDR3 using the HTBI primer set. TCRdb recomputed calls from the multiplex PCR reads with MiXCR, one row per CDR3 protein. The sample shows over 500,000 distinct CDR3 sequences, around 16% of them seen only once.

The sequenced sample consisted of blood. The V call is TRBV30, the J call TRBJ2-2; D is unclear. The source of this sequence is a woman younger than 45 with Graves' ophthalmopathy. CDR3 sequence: CAWSVVLGPGELFF. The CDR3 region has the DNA TGTGCCTGGAGTGTAGTGCTGGGCCCCGGGGAGCTGTTTTTT.